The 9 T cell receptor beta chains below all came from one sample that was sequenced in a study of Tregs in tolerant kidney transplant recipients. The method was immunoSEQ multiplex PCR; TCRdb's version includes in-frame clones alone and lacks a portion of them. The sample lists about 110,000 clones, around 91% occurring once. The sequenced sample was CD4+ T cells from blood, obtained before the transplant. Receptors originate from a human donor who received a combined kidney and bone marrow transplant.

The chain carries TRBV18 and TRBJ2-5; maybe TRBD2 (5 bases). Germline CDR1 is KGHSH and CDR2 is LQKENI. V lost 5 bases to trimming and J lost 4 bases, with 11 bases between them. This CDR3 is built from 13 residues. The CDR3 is CASSAGNPETQYF. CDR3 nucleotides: TGTGCCAGCTCAGCCGGGAATCCAGAGACCCAGTACTTC.

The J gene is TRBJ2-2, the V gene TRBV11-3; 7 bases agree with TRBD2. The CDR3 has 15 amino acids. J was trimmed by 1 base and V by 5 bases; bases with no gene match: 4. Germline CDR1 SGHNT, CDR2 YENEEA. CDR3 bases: TGTGCCAGCAGCACGAGCGGGGAGAACACCGGGGAGCTGTTTTTT. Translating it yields CASSTSGENTGELFF.

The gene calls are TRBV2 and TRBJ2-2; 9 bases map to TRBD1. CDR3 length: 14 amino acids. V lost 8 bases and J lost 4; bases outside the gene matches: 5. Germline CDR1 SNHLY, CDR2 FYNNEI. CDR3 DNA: TGTGCCAGCCGAGGACAGGGGAGCACCGGGGAGCTGTTTTTT. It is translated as CASRGQGSTGELFF.

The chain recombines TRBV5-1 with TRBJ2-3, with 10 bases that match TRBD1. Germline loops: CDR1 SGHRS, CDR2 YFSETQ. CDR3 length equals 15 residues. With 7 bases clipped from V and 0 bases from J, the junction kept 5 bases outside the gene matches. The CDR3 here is CASRKGQGSTDTQYF. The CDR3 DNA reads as TGCGCCAGCCGCAAGGGACAGGGGAGCACAGATACGCAGTATTTT.

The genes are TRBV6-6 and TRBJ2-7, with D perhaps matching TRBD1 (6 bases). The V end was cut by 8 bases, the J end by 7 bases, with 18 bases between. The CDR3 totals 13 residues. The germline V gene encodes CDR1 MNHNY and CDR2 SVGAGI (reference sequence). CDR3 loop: CASLPSGDGEQYF. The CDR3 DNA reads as TGTGCCAGCCTACCCTCAGGGGATGGAGAGCAGTACTTC.

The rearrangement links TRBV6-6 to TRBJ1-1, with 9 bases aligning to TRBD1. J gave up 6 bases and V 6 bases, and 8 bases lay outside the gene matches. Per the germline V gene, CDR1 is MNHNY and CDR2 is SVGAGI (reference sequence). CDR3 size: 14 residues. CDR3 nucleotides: TGTGCCAGCAGGGCCGGGACAGGGACTCCTGAAGCTTTCTTT. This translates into CASRAGTGTPEAFF.

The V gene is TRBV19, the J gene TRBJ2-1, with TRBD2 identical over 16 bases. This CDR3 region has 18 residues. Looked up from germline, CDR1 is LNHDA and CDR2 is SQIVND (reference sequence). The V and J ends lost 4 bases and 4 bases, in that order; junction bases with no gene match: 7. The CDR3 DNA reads TGTGCCAGTAGTACGGGACTAGCGGGGGGGCCACGATACAATGAGCAGTTCTTC. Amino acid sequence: CASSTGLAGGPRYNEQFF.

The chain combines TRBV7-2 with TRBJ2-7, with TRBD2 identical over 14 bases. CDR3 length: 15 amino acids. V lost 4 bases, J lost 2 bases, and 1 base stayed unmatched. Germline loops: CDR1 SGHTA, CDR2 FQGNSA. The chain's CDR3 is CASSWTSGGPYEQYF. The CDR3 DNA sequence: TGTGCCAGCAGCTGGACTAGCGGGGGGCCCTACGAGCAGTACTTC.

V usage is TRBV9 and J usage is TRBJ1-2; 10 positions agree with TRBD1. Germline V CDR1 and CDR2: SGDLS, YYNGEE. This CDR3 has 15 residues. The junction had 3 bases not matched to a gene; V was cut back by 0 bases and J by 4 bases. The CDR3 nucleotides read TGTGCCAGCAGCGTAGCTGGGACAGGGGTCTATGGCTACACCTTC. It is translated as CASSVAGTGVYGYTF.